Following are 30 T cell receptor beta chains from one sample sequenced in a study of blood T cell repertoires in COVID-19. Generated by immunoSEQ multiplex PCR, the TCRdb table keeps only in-frame clones and is missing some. The sample records 50,000 to 65,000 clones, around 85% being singletons. The sequenced sample consisted of peripheral blood. The receptors originated from a human donor in a cohort sampled during active COVID-19.

The chain links TRBV9 to TRBJ1-2, with D uncertain. The V and J ends lost 0 bases and 4 bases respectively, with 16 bases between them. CDR1 and CDR2 from the germline V gene are SGDLS and YYNGEE. This CDR3 comprises 16 residues. CDR3 sequence (DNA): TGTGCCAGCAGCGTAGTAGCGGAAGGGAAGGGCTATGGCTACACCTTC. This sequence encodes CASSVVAEGKGYGYTF. The entire variable domain, with the rest obtained from reference TRBV9 and TRBJ1-2, is as follows: DSGVTQTPKHLITATGQRVTLRCSPRSGDLSVYWYQQSLDQGLQFLIQYYNGEERAKGNILERFSAQQFPDLHSELNLSSLELGDSALYFCASSVVAEGKGYGYTFGSGTRLTVV.

This sequence joins TRBV2 and TRBJ2-1; a weak D match, TRBD2 (6 bases). CDR1 SNHLY and CDR2 FYNNEI come from the germline V gene. This CDR3 has 15 residues. V shed 7 bases and J shed 5 bases, with 18 bases lying between them. In DNA form, the CDR3 reads TGTGCCAGCAAGATAAGGACTACGCCTGACAATGAGCAGTTCTTC. This gives the protein CASKIRTTPDNEQFF.

The rearrangement links TRBV18 to TRBJ1-1; possibly TRBD1 for D (6 bases). CDR1 is KGHSH and CDR2 is LQKENI in the germline V gene. With 5 bases removed from V and 7 bases from J, the gap between germline ends came to 17 bases. CDR3 length: 14 residues. DNA for the CDR3: TGTGCCAGCTCATCTGCGCAGGGGCTTCTTGAAGCTTTCTTT. Translation gives CASSSAQGLLEAFF.

This clone appeared a few times. This chain links TRBV3-1 (or the pseudogene TRBV3-2) with TRBJ2-1, with TRBD2 as a possible D gene (5 bases). Germline assignment: CDR1 LGHDT and CDR2 YNNKEL (reference sequence). V was pared by 1 base and J by 6 bases, with 13 bases between. This CDR3 has 15 amino acids. In DNA form, the CDR3 reads TGTGCCAGCAGCCAAGTTTCCAGCGGACGCAATGAGCAGTTCTTC. Translation: CASSQVSSGRNEQFF.

The CDR3 protein is CASSLSGTGWWSDTEAFF. In DNA, the CDR3 is TGTGCCAGCTCACTTTCCGGGACAGGATGGTGGTCGGACACTGAAGCTTTCTTT. The V call is TRBV18, the J call TRBJ1-1; the match to TRBD1 covers 8 bases. The V gene end was trimmed by 4 bases and the J gene end by 3 bases; junction bases not matched to a gene: 16. This CDR3 has 18 residues. The germline V gene has CDR1 KGHSH and CDR2 LQKENI.

The V call is TRBV9, the J call TRBJ1-5; D perhaps matches TRBD1 (5 bases). V lost 7 bases, J lost 1 base, and 12 bases lay in between. This CDR3 is built from 14 residues. From germline, CDR1 is SGDLS and CDR2 YYNGEE. The CDR3 DNA reads TGTGCCAGCGGGGGACTGGGAAGCAATCAGCCCCAGCATTTT. The encoded protein is CASGGLGSNQPQHF.

The rearrangement joins TRBV1 to TRBJ1-5. TRBV1 is reported as a pseudogene. The CDR3 sequence is 16 residues long. CDR3 sequence reads: CTSSQVVGRSNQPQHF. As DNA, the CDR3 is TGCACCAGCAGCCAAGTAGTCGGGAGAAGCAATCAGCCCCAGCATTTT.

This clone has only a few counts. V gene TRBV2 combines with J gene TRBJ2-3, with TRBD1 as a possible D gene (5 bases). Deletions cut 5 bases from V and 4 bases from J, with 10 bases between. CDR3 length: 13 amino acids. Germline CDR1 is SNHLY and CDR2 is FYNNEI. The CDR3 DNA sequence: TGTGCCAGCAGTAGAACAGGTTCAGATACGCAGTATTTT. It specifies CASSRTGSDTQYF.

The gene calls are TRBV6-5 and TRBJ1-4; TRBD1 matches 7 bases. J was trimmed by 7 bases and V by 6 bases; bases with no gene match: 5. Germline assignment: CDR1 MNHEY and CDR2 SVGAGI. The CDR3 totals 13 residues. The CDR3 nucleotides are TGTGCCAGCAGACAGGGACAGTTTGAAAAACTGTTTTTT. It translates to CASRQGQFEKLFF.

The chain carries TRBV2 and TRBJ2-1, with D perhaps matching TRBD2 (5 bases). V lost 10 bases and J 1 base, leaving 17 bases between the germline ends. CDR3 length: 15 amino acids. In germline, CDR1 is SNHLY, CDR2 FYNNEI. The CDR3 nucleotides are TGTGCCATCACACGGGGAGCGGCTTCCTACAATGAGCAGTTCTTC. Amino acid sequence: CAITRGAASYNEQFF.

This clone has only one observation. The chain couples TRBV28 to TRBJ2-1; 9 bases map to TRBD2. Germline CDR1 reads MDHEN; CDR2 reads SYDVKM. The CDR3 contains 16 residues. J was trimmed by 2 bases and V by 6 bases; bases with no gene match: 8. CDR3: CASRIGGGAPYNEQFF. Here the CDR3 DNA reads TGTGCCAGCAGGATTGGCGGGGGGGCCCCCTACAATGAGCAGTTCTTC.

The chain combines TRBV9 with TRBJ1-2; D not resolved. CDR3 length: 17 residues. Trimming stripped 4 bases from V and 3 bases from J, with 22 bases between. Germline loops: CDR1 SGDLS, CDR2 YYNGEE. The CDR3 here is CASSTPLGYRADYGYTF. The CDR3, as DNA: TGTGCCAGCAGCACCCCCCTAGGGTACCGAGCGGACTATGGCTACACCTTC.

The chain joins TRBV5-5 to TRBJ2-7; TRBD2 agrees at 11 bases. The length of the CDR3 is 17 residues. V shed 5 bases and J 0 bases; nucleotides not matched to a gene: 10. The germline CDR1 and CDR2 sequences are SGHKS and YYEKEE (reference sequence). Written as DNA, the CDR3 is TGTGCCAGCAGTCTAACTAGCGGGAGCCCCAGCTCCTACGAGCAGTACTTC. Protein sequence: CASSLTSGSPSSYEQYF.

This rearrangement joins TRBV12-3 or TRBV12-4 to TRBJ1-1, with D unresolved. V lost 7 bases, J lost 1 base, and 10 bases lay in between. The CDR3 spans 13 residues. The CDR3 protein is CASIVRGNTEAFF. CDR3 coding DNA: TGTGCCAGCATAGTCCGGGGGAACACTGAAGCTTTCTTT.

The CDR3 DNA follows: TGTGCCAGCAGTTTAATCCCCCCGGGACAGGGTCTAAATACGGATACGCAGTATTTT. The encoded protein is CASSLIPPGQGLNTDTQYF. J is TRBJ2-3 and V is TRBV28; 9 bases fit TRBD1. Germline V gives CDR1 MDHEN, CDR2 SYDVKM. This CDR3 spans 19 amino acids. Trimming took 2 bases from V and 6 from J; bases not matched to a gene: 18. Full variable domain (remainder filled in from reference TRBV28 and TRBJ2-3): DVKVTQSSRYLVKRTGEKVFLECVQDMDHENMFWYRQDPGLGLRLIYFSYDVKMKEKGDIPEGYSVSREKKERFSLILESASTNQTSMYLCASSLIPPGQGLNTDTQYFGPGTRLTVL.

V is TRBV6-1 and J is TRBJ2-7; 8 bases agree with TRBD1. CDR3 length: 15 residues. V was pared by 5 bases and J by 1 base, with 7 bases of the junction left unmatched. Per the germline V gene, CDR1 is MNHNS and CDR2 is SASEGT. CDR3 bases: TGTGCCAGCAGTCAAATAAACAGGGGGTCCTACGAGCAGTACTTC. Its protein product is CASSQINRGSYEQYF.

The chain uses TRBV5-1 and TRBJ1-1; a weak D match, TRBD1 (6 bases). This CDR3 is built from 14 residues. V lost 4 bases and J lost 1, with 11 bases in between. Per the germline V gene, CDR1 is SGHRS and CDR2 is YFSETQ. CDR3 region: CASSINRENTEAFF. CDR3 DNA: TGCGCCAGCAGCATTAACAGGGAGAACACTGAAGCTTTCTTT.

The chain links TRBV5-8 to TRBJ1-3; D is undetermined. V was shortened by 1 base and J by 4 bases, with 21 bases between the two germline ends. This CDR3 spans 18 amino acids. The germline gives CDR1 SGHTS, CDR2 YDEGEE. In nucleotides, the CDR3 is TGTGCCAGCAGCTTGATGGTTGCGGTCCCTCTAAGGGGAAACACCATATATTTT. It codes for CASSLMVAVPLRGNTIYF.

J is TRBJ1-2 and V is TRBV3-1 (or the pseudogene TRBV3-2), with TRBD1 matching 7 bases. Germline CDR1 and CDR2: LGHDT and YNNKEL (reference sequence). CDR3 length equals 13 residues. The V gene end was trimmed by 4 bases and the J gene end by 6 bases; junction bases not matched to a gene: 5. In nucleotides, the CDR3 is TGTGCCAGCAGCCCCAGGGGGTCGGATGGCTACACCTTC. Its protein is CASSPRGSDGYTF.

The table lists this clone with a count of one. The rearrangement links TRBV11-2 to TRBJ2-7; the D is unclear. The CDR3 is 13 amino acids. The ends were cut back, 3 bases at V and 3 bases at J, with 9 bases in the middle. Per germline, CDR1 SGHAT and CDR2 FQNNGV. The CDR3 coding sequence is TGTGCCAGCAGCTTCCGCGCTCGCTACGAGCAGTACTTC. Its translation: CASSFRARYEQYF.

This chain joins TRBV27 and TRBJ2-2; D possibly corresponds to TRBD2 (5 bases). Looked up from germline, CDR1 is MNHEY and CDR2 is SMNVEV (reference sequence). V shed 5 bases and J shed 6 bases, with 22 bases lying between them. The CDR3 spans 17 residues. This CDR3 reads CASSPYIGVHGAGELFF. The CDR3 DNA follows: TGTGCCAGCAGTCCTTACATCGGGGTTCACGGGGCCGGGGAGCTGTTTTTT.

V usage is TRBV5-1 and J usage is TRBJ1-1; 7 positions agree with TRBD1. This CDR3 has 14 residues. CDR1 and CDR2 from the germline V gene are SGHRS and YFSETQ. J gave up 5 bases and V 3 bases, and 7 bases lay outside the gene matches. The CDR3 DNA reads as TGCGCCAGCAGCTGGAACAGGGGTGGTACTGAAGCTTTCTTT. It is translated as CASSWNRGGTEAFF.

There are a few counts of this clone. The chain combines TRBV20-1 with TRBJ2-7; a weak D match, TRBD2 (5 bases). Trimming left V 6 bases short and J 4 bases short, with 10 bases between. This CDR3 comprises 11 residues. Germline V lookup: CDR1 DFQATT, CDR2 SNEGSKA (reference sequence). The CDR3 region has the DNA TGCAGTGCCGAGGGCGGGTACGAGCAGTACTTC. Translation gives CSAEGGYEQYF.

The gene calls are TRBV24-1 and TRBJ2-2; D not certain. V was cut by 4 bases and J by 4 bases, with 3 bases left in between. Per the germline V gene, CDR1 is KGHDR and CDR2 is SFDVKD. The CDR3 consists of 12 residues. The CDR3 DNA reads as TGTGCCACCAGTGACGGCACCGGGGAGCTGTTTTTT. Translation gives CATSDGTGELFF.

V is TRBV12-3 or TRBV12-4 and J is TRBJ1-1, with D uncertain. With 6 bases removed from V and 4 bases from J, the gap between germline ends came to 12 bases. The CDR3 has 13 amino acids. CDR3 region: CASRLEGGTEAFF. CDR3 DNA: TGTGCCAGCAGATTGGAGGGAGGCACTGAAGCTTTCTTT.

The chain combines TRBV2 with TRBJ2-2, with 8 bases fitting TRBD1. This CDR3 contains 14 residues. Germline CDR1 is SNHLY and CDR2 is FYNNEI. The J segment lost 2 bases and the V segment lost 11 bases, leaving 7 bases of the junction unmatched. The CDR3 region is CAGRTGTNTGELFF. Here the CDR3 DNA reads TGTGCCGGTCGGACAGGGACAAACACCGGGGAGCTGTTTTTT.

This chain joins TRBV10-3 and TRBJ2-7; 8 positions agree with TRBD1. The CDR3 contains 14 residues. The V and J ends lost 4 bases and 2 bases, in that order; junction bases with no gene match: 4. CDR1 is ENHRY, CDR2 SYGVKD, per germline. The CDR3 nucleotides read TGTGCCATCAGTGGCCGGGACAGGCCCTACGAGCAGTACTTC. Translation: CAISGRDRPYEQYF.

The chain is built from TRBV7-9 and TRBJ1-4, with 7 bases lining up with TRBD1. CDR1 is SEHNR and CDR2 is FQNEAQ in the germline V gene (reference sequence). This CDR3 has 17 residues. The trim removed 1 base at V and 3 bases at J, leaving 8 bases unmatched. CDR3 in amino acids: CASSLGRLTGPNEKLFF. The CDR3 DNA is TGTGCCAGCAGCTTAGGAAGGCTGACAGGGCCTAATGAAAAACTGTTTTTT. Drawing the rest from reference TRBV7-9 and TRBJ1-4, the complete variable domain is DTGVSQNPRHKITKRGQNVTFRCDPISEHNRLYWYRQTLGQGPEFLTYFQNEAQLEKSRLLSDRFSAERPKGSFSTLEIQRTEQGDSAMYLCASSLGRLTGPNEKLFFGSGTQLSVL.

The V and J genes are TRBV5-1 and TRBJ2-5, with D tentatively TRBD2 (6 bases). V was trimmed by 0 bases and J by 4 bases, leaving 13 bases between them. Looked up from germline, CDR1 is SGHRS and CDR2 is YFSETQ. The CDR3 contains 15 residues. The CDR3 DNA follows: TGCGCCAGCAGCTTGGCCGGAGGGAGTACAGAGACCCAGTACTTC. Its protein product is CASSLAGGSTETQYF.

The chain couples TRBV28 to TRBJ1-1; D uncertain. V was cut by 8 bases and J by 4 bases, with 17 bases left in between. There are 14 residues in the CDR3. Germline V gene sequence: CDR1 MDHEN, CDR2 SYDVKM. CDR3 coding DNA: TGTGCCAGCCCACCCAGCGGCCGAAGCACTGAAGCTTTCTTT. This gives the protein CASPPSGRSTEAFF.